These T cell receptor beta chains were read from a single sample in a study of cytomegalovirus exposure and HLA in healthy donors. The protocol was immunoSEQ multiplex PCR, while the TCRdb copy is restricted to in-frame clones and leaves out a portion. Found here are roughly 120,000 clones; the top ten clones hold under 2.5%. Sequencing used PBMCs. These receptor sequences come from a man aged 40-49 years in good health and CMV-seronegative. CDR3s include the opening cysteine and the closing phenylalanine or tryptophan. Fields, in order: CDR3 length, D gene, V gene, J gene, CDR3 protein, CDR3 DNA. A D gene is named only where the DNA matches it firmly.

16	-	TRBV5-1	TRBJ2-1	CASSRRAREGEKEQFF	TGCGCCAGCAGCAGGCGCGCGAGGGAGGGGGAGAAGGAGCAGTTCTTC
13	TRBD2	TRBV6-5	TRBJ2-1	CASSYSGGTEQFF	TGTGCCAGCAGTTACTCGGGAGGGACTGAGCAGTTCTTC
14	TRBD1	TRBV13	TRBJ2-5	CASSLGDRGWEQYF	TGTGCCAGCAGCTTAGGCGACAGGGGATGGGAGCAGTACTTC
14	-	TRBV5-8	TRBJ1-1	CASSFRGMGTEAFF	TGTGCCAGCAGCTTTCGGGGGATGGGCACTGAAGCTTTCTTT
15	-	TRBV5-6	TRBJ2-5	CASSLGAGSKETQYF	TGTGCCAGCAGCTTGGGAGCGGGCTCGAAAGAGACCCAGTACTTC
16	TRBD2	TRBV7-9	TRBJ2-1	CASSARAGRVANEQFF	TGTGCCAGCAGCGCCCGGGCAGGGAGGGTCGCGAATGAGCAGTTCTTC
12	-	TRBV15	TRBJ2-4	CATSTAENIQYF	TGTGCCACCAGCACAGCGGAAAACATTCAGTACTTC
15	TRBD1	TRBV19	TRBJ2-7	CASSIRGTGGPEQYF	TGTGCCAGTAGTATACGGGGGACAGGGGGACCCGAGCAGTACTTC
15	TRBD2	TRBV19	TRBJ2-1	CASRRELAGINEQFF	TGTGCCAGTAGAAGAGAACTAGCGGGTATAAATGAGCAGTTCTTC
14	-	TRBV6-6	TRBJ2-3	CASTLGQSTDTQYF	TGTGCCAGCACCCTGGGCCAGTCCACAGATACGCAGTATTTT